Below are 27 T cell receptor beta chains sequenced from a single sample in a study of OX40 agonist ivuxolimab in advanced cancers. TCRdb's copy holds only in-frame clones and misses some; the assay was immunoSEQ multiplex PCR. The profile shows 70,000 to 95,000 clones, 84% of them singletons. This material consisted of CD4+ or CD8+ T cells sorted from blood, taken in a trial of the OX40 agonist ivuxolimab. All receptors derive from an adult with an advanced solid tumor such as melanoma, head and neck, liver or kidney cancer.

A single count supports this clone. V gene TRBV4-1 combines with J gene TRBJ2-7; D may be TRBD1 (5 bases). The CDR3 has 12 amino acids. The germline V gene has CDR1 MGHRA and CDR2 YSYEKL. V lost 4 bases to trimming and J lost 7 bases, with 11 bases between them. CDR3 in amino acids: CASSRSGWEQYF. For the CDR3, the DNA is TGCGCCAGCAGCCGCTCAGGGTGGGAGCAGTACTTC.

The rearrangement links TRBV5-1 to TRBJ1-1; D perhaps matches TRBD1 (5 bases). V dropped 1 base and J dropped 1 base, with 14 bases sitting between them. The CDR3 covers 16 residues. The V gene's germline CDR1 is SGHRS and CDR2 YFSETQ. The CDR3 DNA sequence: TGCGCCAGCAGCTTGAGCATAATGGGGCGGAACACTGAAGCTTTCTTT. It is translated as CASSLSIMGRNTEAFF.

The chain carries TRBV6-1 and TRBJ2-7; TRBD2 agrees at 9 bases. CDR3 length: 15 amino acids. The germline CDR1 and CDR2 sequences are MNHNS and SASEGT. Losses at the gene ends were 4 bases for V and 3 bases for J; bases not matched to a gene: 7. The CDR3 loop reads CASSGSLAGNYEQYF. CDR3 DNA: TGTGCCAGCAGTGGGAGTCTAGCGGGGAACTACGAGCAGTACTTC.

The V call is TRBV5-1, the J call TRBJ2-1; 7 nucleotides align to TRBD1. Germline CDR1 reads SGHRS; CDR2 reads YFSETQ. Trimming took 0 bases from V and 3 from J; bases not matched to a gene: 3. CDR3 size: 15 residues. CDR3 sequence reads: CASSLGQGVYNEQFF. CDR3 coding DNA: TGCGCCAGCAGCTTGGGGCAGGGGGTCTACAATGAGCAGTTCTTC.

V gene TRBV5-4 combines with J gene TRBJ1-1; no clear D gene. Germline V gene sequence: CDR1 SGHNT, CDR2 YYREEE (reference sequence). The V end was cut by 4 bases, the J end by 1 base, with 14 bases between. CDR3 length equals 15 residues. This CDR3 is CASSNPGVQNTEAFF. The CDR3 bases are TGTGCCAGCAGCAACCCCGGGGTACAGAACACTGAAGCTTTCTTT.

V and J are TRBV29-1 and TRBJ2-2, with 7 bases lining up with TRBD1. Germline assignment: CDR1 SQVTM and CDR2 ANQGSEA. The CDR3 length is 17 residues. Trimming at V came to 7 bases and at J to 1 base, leaving 15 bases not matched to a gene. CDR3 in DNA: TGCAGCGCCCTTACTCCGATCCGGGACAGGAACACCGGGGAGCTGTTTTTT. This encodes CSALTPIRDRNTGELFF.

The chain employs TRBV5-1 and TRBJ1-5; possible D gene TRBD1, 5 bases. Trimming removed 4 bases from V and 2 bases from J, with 13 bases in between. Germline CDR1 is SGHRS and CDR2 is YFSETQ. The CDR3 has 15 amino acids. CDR3: CASSPEGLRNQPQHF. In nucleotides, the CDR3 is TGCGCCAGCAGCCCGGAGGGGCTCCGCAATCAGCCCCAGCATTTT.

The chain links TRBV11-2 to TRBJ2-5, with 7 positions matching TRBD2. Germline V gene lookup returns CDR1 SGHAT and CDR2 FQNNGV. This CDR3 spans 13 amino acids. After removal of 5 bases from V and 7 bases from J, the junction contained 7 bases not matched to a gene. The CDR3 bases are TGTGCCAGCAGCCTGGGGTCTAGCGGGACCCAGTACTTC. Residues: CASSLGSSGTQYF.

The gene calls are TRBV6-5 and TRBJ1-6; TRBD1 is a possible D gene (5 bases). The germline V gene encodes CDR1 MNHEY and CDR2 SVGAGI. V lost 7 bases and J 7 bases, leaving 17 bases between the germline ends. There are 15 residues in the CDR3. This CDR3 is CASTLTGTANSPLHF. In nucleotides, the CDR3 is TGTGCCAGCACCCTAACCGGGACCGCCAATTCACCCCTCCACTTT.

The chain employs TRBV19 and TRBJ2-5, with D unclear. The V gene's germline CDR1 is LNHDA and CDR2 SQIVND (reference sequence). Trimming cost V 3 bases and J 2 bases, with 13 bases left between them. The CDR3 covers 15 residues. CDR3 region: CASSMAENLQETQYF. The CDR3 coding sequence is TGTGCCAGTAGTATGGCTGAGAACTTACAAGAGACCCAGTACTTC.

This chain uses TRBV19 with TRBJ2-7; TRBD1 matches at 10 bases. The germline V gene encodes CDR1 LNHDA and CDR2 SQIVND (reference sequence). After removal of 5 bases from V and 2 bases from J, the junction contained 6 bases not matched to a gene. The CDR3 spans 15 residues. DNA of the CDR3: TGTGCCAGTAGTGATCCGGGACAGGGGCCCTACGAGCAGTACTTC. This gives the protein CASSDPGQGPYEQYF.

The CDR3 region has the DNA TGTGCCAGCAGCTTAGATACTTTGGGGACCTCACCCCTCCACTTT. It specifies CASSLDTLGTSPLHF. J is TRBJ1-6 and V is TRBV7-9, with D perhaps matching TRBD1 (5 bases). Trimming left V 1 base short and J 10 bases short, with 14 bases between. In germline, CDR1 is SEHNR, CDR2 FQNEAQ (reference sequence). This CDR3 is built from 15 residues.

The V gene is TRBV2, the J gene TRBJ2-1; a possible D gene is TRBD1 (5 bases). V lost 4 bases and J 7 bases, leaving 8 bases between the germline ends. This CDR3 spans 12 amino acids. Germline assignment: CDR1 SNHLY and CDR2 FYNNEI. The CDR3 DNA sequence: TGTGCCAGCAGTGCCCCAGGGAATGAGCAGTTCTTC. Protein product: CASSAPGNEQFF.

The chain is built from TRBV5-1 and TRBJ1-6; a possible D gene is TRBD1 (5 bases). The CDR3 is 15 residues long. Germline lookup yields CDR1 SGHRS and CDR2 YFSETQ. V dropped 1 base and J dropped 7 bases, with 12 bases sitting between them. The CDR3 sequence: CASSLSAGKNSPLHF. CDR3 sequence (DNA): TGCGCCAGCAGCTTGTCGGCAGGGAAAAATTCACCCCTCCACTTT.

This clone has just one count. V and J are TRBV2 and TRBJ2-5; 9 nucleotides line up with TRBD2. J lost 5 bases, V lost 2 bases, and 9 bases had no gene match. The CDR3 contains 16 residues. Germline CDR1 SNHLY, CDR2 FYNNEI. This CDR3 is CASSERVSGGHETQYF. The CDR3, as DNA: TGTGCCAGCAGTGAAAGGGTTAGCGGGGGCCACGAGACCCAGTACTTC.

This sequence joins TRBV15 and TRBJ1-2; TRBD1 aligns across 7 bases. The CDR3 extends over 16 amino acids. The germline gives CDR1 LNHNV, CDR2 YYDKDF (reference sequence). Trimming took 2 bases from V and 3 from J; bases not matched to a gene: 9. CDR3 coding DNA: TGTGCCACCAGCAGATCACTGACAGGGCCAGACTATGGCTACACCTTC. It translates to CATSRSLTGPDYGYTF.

V and J are TRBV29-1 and TRBJ1-1, with 10 bases matching TRBD1. Germline lookup yields CDR1 SQVTM and CDR2 ANQGSEA. Trimming removed 5 bases from V and 3 bases from J; junction bases left unmatched: 3. The CDR3 is made up of 13 amino acids. CDR3 in DNA: TGCAGCGTTCAGGGACAGGGGTACACTGAAGCTTTCTTT. Translating it yields CSVQGQGYTEAFF.

V is TRBV19 and J is TRBJ1-2, with D unresolved. Per the germline V gene, CDR1 is LNHDA and CDR2 is SQIVND (reference sequence). V lost 3 bases to trimming and J lost 7 bases, with 12 bases between them. The CDR3 consists of 13 residues. The CDR3 sequence: CASSIGGETGYTF. The CDR3, as DNA: TGTGCCAGTAGTATTGGTGGGGAAACTGGCTACACCTTC.

The chain carries TRBV25-1 and TRBJ1-2; no firm D call. V shed 4 bases and J shed 6 bases, with 15 bases lying between them. Germline assignment: CDR1 MGHDK and CDR2 SYGVNS. This CDR3 has 14 residues. The CDR3 reads CASSGPGPSHGYTF. In nucleotides, the CDR3 is TGTGCCAGCAGTGGACCGGGCCCCAGCCATGGCTACACCTTC.

The chain employs TRBV5-5 and TRBJ2-5, with 14 bases fitting TRBD2. This CDR3 is built from 14 residues. V was clipped by 7 bases and J by 1 base; unmatched bases: 0. CDR1 is SGHKS, CDR2 YYEKEE, per germline (reference sequence). CDR3 sequence (DNA): TGTGCCAGCGGGACTAGCGGGGGCCAAGAGACCCAGTACTTC. This translates into CASGTSGGQETQYF. Full variable domain (rest looked up from reference TRBV5-5 and TRBJ2-5): DAGVTQSPTHLIKTRGQQVTLRCSPISGHKSVSWYQQVLGQGPQFIFQYYEKEERGRGNFPDRFSARQFPNYSSELNVNALLLGDSALYLCASGTSGGQETQYFGPGTRLLVL.

The table lists this clone with a few counts. The rearrangement uses TRBV4-1 and TRBJ1-4; D call uncertain. Germline values: CDR1 MGHRA, CDR2 YSYEKL. V was cut by 2 bases and J by 7 bases, with 8 bases left in between. The length of the CDR3 is 13 residues. In DNA, the CDR3 is TGCGCCAGCAGCCAATTCTTGATTGAAAAACTGTTTTTT. Translation: CASSQFLIEKLFF.

The chain recombines TRBV19 with TRBJ1-2; D is undetermined. The CDR3 length is 15 residues. With 0 bases removed from V and 4 bases from J, the gap between germline ends came to 12 bases. Germline V gene data show CDR1 as LNHDA and CDR2 as SQIVND (reference sequence). CDR3 in amino acids: CASSIDPERAYGYTF. CDR3 nucleotide sequence: TGTGCCAGTAGTATAGACCCCGAACGGGCCTATGGCTACACCTTC.

The rearrangement joins TRBV5-5 to TRBJ1-2; D unclear. Germline V gene data show CDR1 as SGHKS and CDR2 as YYEKEE (reference sequence). V was cut by 0 bases and J by 3 bases, with 12 bases left in between. This CDR3 comprises 15 residues. The CDR3 DNA reads TGTGCCAGCAGCTTGGTGATGAGTGTAGACTATGGCTACACCTTC. Its protein is CASSLVMSVDYGYTF.

This chain links TRBV11-2 with TRBJ1-6; TRBD1 matches 12 bases. V lost 5 bases to trimming and J lost 8 bases; unmatched junction nucleotides: 10. Germline lookup yields CDR1 SGHAT and CDR2 FQNNGV. The CDR3 consists of 17 residues. The DNA for the CDR3 is TGTGCCAGCAGCCGACGGGGACAGGGGGCTTGGGATTCACCCCTCCACTTT. As protein: CASSRRGQGAWDSPLHF. Together with reference TRBV11-2 and TRBJ1-6, the CDR3 gives the full variable domain: EAGVAQSPRYKIIEKRQSVAFWCNPISGHATLYWYQQILGQGPKLLIQFQNNGVVDDSQLPKDRFSAERLKGVDSTLKIQPAKLEDSAVYLCASSRRGQGAWDSPLHFGNGTRLTVT.

The sample holds one count of this clone. The chain carries TRBV6-1 and TRBJ1-1, with D tentatively TRBD1 (5 bases). The CDR3 is 14 amino acids. Germline V gene data show CDR1 as MNHNS and CDR2 as SASEGT. Deletions cut 6 bases from V and 2 bases from J, with 13 bases between. CDR3 nucleotides: TGTGCCAGCAGGGAGGTGGGGGTAAACACTGAAGCTTTCTTT. Translating it yields CASREVGVNTEAFF.

The chain is built from TRBV2 and TRBJ1-6; D is possibly TRBD1 (6 bases). CDR1 and CDR2 from the germline V gene are SNHLY and FYNNEI. Trimming cost V 5 bases and J 5 bases, with 22 bases left between them. This CDR3 comprises 18 residues. As DNA, the CDR3 is TGTGCCAGCAGTCGGGGGCCACTTCGCTGGAGCAATAATTCACCCCTCCACTTT. This translates into CASSRGPLRWSNNSPLHF.

The V call is TRBV11-2, the J call TRBJ2-5, with 7 bases matching TRBD2. Germline V gives CDR1 SGHAT, CDR2 FQNNGV. The CDR3 is made up of 13 amino acids. V lost 4 bases, J lost 5 bases, and 4 bases stayed unmatched. The CDR3: CASSSGGSETQYF. CDR3 bases: TGTGCCAGCAGCTCCGGGGGGTCGGAGACCCAGTACTTC. Using reference TRBV11-2 and TRBJ2-5 for the parts outside the CDR3, the full variable domain is EAGVAQSPRYKIIEKRQSVAFWCNPISGHATLYWYQQILGQGPKLLIQFQNNGVVDDSQLPKDRFSAERLKGVDSTLKIQPAKLEDSAVYLCASSSGGSETQYFGPGTRLLVL.